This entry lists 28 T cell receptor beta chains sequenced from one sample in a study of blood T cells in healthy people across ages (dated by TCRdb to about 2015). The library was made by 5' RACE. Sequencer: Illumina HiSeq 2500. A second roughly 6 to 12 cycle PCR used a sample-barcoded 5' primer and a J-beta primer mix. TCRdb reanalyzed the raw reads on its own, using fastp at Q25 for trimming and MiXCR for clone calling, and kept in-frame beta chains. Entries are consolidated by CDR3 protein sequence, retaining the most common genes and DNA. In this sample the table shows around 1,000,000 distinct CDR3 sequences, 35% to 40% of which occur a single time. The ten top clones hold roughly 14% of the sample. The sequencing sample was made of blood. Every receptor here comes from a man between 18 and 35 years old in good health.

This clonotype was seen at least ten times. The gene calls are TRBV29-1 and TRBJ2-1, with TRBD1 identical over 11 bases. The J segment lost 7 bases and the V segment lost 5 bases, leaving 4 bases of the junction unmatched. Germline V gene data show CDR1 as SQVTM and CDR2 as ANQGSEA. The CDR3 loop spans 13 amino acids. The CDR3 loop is CSVRTGGLNEQFF. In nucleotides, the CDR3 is TGCAGCGTTCGGACAGGGGGCTTAAATGAGCAGTTCTTC.

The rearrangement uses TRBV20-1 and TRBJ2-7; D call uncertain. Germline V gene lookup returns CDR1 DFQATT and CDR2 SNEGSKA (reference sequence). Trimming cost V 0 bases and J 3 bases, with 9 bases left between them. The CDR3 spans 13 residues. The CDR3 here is CSARDAGNYEQYF. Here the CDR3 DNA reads TGCAGTGCTAGAGACGCAGGAAACTACGAGCAGTACTTC.

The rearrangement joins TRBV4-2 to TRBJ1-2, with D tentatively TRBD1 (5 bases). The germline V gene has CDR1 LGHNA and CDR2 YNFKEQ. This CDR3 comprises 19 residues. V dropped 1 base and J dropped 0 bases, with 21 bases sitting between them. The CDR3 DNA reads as TGTGCCAGCAGCCAAGTTTTACAACGGCGCAGGGAGGCTAACTATGGCTACACCTTC. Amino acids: CASSQVLQRRREANYGYTF.

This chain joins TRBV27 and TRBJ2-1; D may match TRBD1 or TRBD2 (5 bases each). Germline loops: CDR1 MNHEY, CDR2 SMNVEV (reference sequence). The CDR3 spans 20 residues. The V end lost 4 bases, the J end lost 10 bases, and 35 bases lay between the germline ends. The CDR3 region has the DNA TGTGCCAGCAGTTACGGTCGGGACGGACCCAACCACTCACGGACCTACGAGCAGTTCTTC. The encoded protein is CASSYGRDGPNHSRTYEQFF.

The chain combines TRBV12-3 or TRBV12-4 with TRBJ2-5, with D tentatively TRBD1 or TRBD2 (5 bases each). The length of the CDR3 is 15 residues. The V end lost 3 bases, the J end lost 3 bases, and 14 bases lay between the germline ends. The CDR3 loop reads CASSLNGGPKETQYF. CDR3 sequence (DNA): TGTGCCAGCAGTTTGAATGGGGGACCGAAAGAGACCCAGTACTTC.

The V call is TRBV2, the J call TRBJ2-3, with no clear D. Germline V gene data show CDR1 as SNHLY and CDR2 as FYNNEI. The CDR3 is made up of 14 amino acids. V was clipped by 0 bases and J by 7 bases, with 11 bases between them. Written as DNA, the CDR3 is TGTGCCAGCAGTGAAGCGTGGCAGGATAATACGCAGTATTTT. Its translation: CASSEAWQDNTQYF.

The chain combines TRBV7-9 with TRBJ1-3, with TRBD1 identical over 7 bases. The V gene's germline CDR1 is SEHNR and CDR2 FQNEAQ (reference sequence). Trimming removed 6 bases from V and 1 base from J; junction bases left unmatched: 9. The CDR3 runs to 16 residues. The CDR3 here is CASSREGQLSGNTIYF. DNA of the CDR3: TGTGCCAGCAGTCGGGAGGGACAGCTTTCTGGAAACACCATATATTTT. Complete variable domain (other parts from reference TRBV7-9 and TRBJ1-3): DTGVSQNPRHKITKRGQNVTFRCDPISEHNRLYWYRQTLGQGPEFLTYFQNEAQLEKSRLLSDRFSAERPKGSFSTLEIQRTEQGDSAMYLCASSREGQLSGNTIYFGEGSWLTVV.

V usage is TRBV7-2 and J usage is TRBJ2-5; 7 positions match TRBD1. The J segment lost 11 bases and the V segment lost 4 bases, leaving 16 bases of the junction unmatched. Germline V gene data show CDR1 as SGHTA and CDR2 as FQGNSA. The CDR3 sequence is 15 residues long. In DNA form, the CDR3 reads TGTGCCAGCAGCTCCAGTAGGGGGCCTTACAATGAGCAGTACTTC. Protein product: CASSSSRGPYNEQYF.

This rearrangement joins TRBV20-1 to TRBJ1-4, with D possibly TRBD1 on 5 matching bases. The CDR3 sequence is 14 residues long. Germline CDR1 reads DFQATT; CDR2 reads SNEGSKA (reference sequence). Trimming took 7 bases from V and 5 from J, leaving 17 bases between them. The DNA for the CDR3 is TGCAGTGTCAGATCGACAGAGGGGAATGAAAAACTGTTTTTT. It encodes CSVRSTEGNEKLFF.

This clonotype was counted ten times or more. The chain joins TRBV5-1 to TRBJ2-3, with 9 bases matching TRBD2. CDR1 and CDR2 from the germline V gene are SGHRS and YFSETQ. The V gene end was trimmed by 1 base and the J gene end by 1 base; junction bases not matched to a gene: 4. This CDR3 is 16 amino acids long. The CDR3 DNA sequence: TGCGCCAGCAGCTTGCGGTCTAGCGGGGGCACAGATACGCAGTATTTT. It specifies CASSLRSSGGTDTQYF.

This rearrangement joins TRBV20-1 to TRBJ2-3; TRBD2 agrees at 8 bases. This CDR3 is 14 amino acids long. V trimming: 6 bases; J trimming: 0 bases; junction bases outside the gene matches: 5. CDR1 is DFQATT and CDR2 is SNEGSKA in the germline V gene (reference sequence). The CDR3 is CSASAGGSTDTQYF. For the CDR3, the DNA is TGCAGTGCCTCCGCGGGGGGTAGCACAGATACGCAGTATTTT.

CDR3 loop: CSARTSRLETQYF. The CDR3 DNA reads as TGCAGTGCTAGAACTAGTCGGCTAGAGACCCAGTACTTC. The chain employs TRBV20-1 and TRBJ2-5; D might be TRBD2 (5 bases). Germline assignment: CDR1 DFQATT and CDR2 SNEGSKA (reference sequence). Trimming pared 2 bases from V and 4 bases from J, leaving 11 bases between. This CDR3 has 13 amino acids.

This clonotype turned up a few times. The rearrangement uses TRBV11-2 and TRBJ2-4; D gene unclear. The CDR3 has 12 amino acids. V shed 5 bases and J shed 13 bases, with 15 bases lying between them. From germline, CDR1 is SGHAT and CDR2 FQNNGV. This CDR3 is CASSRGVREQYF. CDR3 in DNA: TGTGCCAGCAGCCGCGGAGTTAGAGAGCAGTACTTC.

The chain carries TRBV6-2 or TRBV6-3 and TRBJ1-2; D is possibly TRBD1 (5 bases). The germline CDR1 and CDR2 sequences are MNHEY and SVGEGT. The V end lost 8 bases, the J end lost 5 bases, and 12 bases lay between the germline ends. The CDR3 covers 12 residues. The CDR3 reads CASVGGGYGYTF. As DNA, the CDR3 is TGTGCCAGCGTCGGGGGAGGATATGGCTACACCTTC.

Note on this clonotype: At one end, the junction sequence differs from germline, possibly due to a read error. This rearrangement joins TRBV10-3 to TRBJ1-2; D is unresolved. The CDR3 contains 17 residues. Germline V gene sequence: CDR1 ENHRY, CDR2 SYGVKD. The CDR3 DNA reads TGTACCATCACCAACCCCGAGGACGCCGTTGTCGACTATGGCTACACCTTC. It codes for CTITNPEDAVVDYGYTF.

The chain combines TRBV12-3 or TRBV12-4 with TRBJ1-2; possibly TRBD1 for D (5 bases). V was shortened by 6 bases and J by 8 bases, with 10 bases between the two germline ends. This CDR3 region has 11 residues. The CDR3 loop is CASRAGNGYTF. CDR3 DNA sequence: TGTGCCAGCAGGGCAGGGAACGGCTACACCTTC.

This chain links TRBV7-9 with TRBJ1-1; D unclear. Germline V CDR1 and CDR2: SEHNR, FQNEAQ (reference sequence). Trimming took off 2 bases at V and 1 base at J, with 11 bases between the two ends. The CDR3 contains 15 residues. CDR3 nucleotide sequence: TGTGCCAGCAGCTTAACAGCAGCGGGGAACACTGAAGCTTTCTTT. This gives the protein CASSLTAAGNTEAFF.

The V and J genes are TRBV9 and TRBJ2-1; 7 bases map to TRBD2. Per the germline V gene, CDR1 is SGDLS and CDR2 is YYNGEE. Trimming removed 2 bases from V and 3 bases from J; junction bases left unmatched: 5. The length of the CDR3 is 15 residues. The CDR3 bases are TGTGCCAGCAGCGTGTTAGCGGGCCTCTACAATGAGCAGTTCTTC. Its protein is CASSVLAGLYNEQFF.

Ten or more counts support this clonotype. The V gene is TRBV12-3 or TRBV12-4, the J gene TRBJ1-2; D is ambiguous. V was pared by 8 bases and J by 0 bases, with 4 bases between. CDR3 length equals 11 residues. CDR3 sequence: CASRPNYGYTF. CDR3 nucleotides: TGTGCCAGCCGACCTAACTATGGCTACACCTTC.

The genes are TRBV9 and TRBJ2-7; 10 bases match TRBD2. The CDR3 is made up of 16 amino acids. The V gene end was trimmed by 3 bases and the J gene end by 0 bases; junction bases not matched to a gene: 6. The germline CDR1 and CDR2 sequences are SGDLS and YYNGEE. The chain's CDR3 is CASSATIAGGSYEQYF. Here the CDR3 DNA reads TGTGCCAGCAGCGCCACTATAGCGGGGGGCTCCTACGAGCAGTACTTC.

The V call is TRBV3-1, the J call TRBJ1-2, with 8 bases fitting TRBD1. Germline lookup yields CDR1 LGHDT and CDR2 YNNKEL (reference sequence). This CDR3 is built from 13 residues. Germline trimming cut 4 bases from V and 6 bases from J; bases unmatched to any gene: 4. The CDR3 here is CASSLRTGNGYTF. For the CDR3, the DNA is TGTGCCAGCAGCCTACGGACAGGGAATGGCTACACCTTC.

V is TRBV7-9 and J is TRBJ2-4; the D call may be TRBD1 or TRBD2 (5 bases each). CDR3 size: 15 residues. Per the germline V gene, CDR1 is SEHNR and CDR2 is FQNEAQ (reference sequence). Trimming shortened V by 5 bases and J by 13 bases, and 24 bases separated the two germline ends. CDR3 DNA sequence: TGTGCCAGCAGCCCAAGACGCGGTTTGGGGGATGAGCAGTACTTC. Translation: CASSPRRGLGDEQYF.

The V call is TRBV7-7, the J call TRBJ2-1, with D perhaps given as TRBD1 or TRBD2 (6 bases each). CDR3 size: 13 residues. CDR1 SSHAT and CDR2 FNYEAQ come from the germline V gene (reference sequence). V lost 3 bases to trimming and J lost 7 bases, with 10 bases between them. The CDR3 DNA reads TGTGCCAGCAGCTTTCGGGGGCAAAATGAGCAGTTCTTC. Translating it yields CASSFRGQNEQFF. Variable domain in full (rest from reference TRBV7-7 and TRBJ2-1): GAGVSQSPRYKVTKRGQDVTLRCDPISSHATLYWYQQALGQGPEFLTYFNYEAQPDKSGLPSDRFSAERPEGSISTLTIQRTEQRDSAMYRCASSFRGQNEQFFGPGTRLTVL.

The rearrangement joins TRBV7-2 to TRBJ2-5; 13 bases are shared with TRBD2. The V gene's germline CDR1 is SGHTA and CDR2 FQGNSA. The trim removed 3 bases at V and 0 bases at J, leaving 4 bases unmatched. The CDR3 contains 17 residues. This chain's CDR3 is CASSFLTSGGYQETQYF. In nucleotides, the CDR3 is TGTGCCAGCAGCTTCCTGACTAGCGGGGGGTACCAAGAGACCCAGTACTTC.

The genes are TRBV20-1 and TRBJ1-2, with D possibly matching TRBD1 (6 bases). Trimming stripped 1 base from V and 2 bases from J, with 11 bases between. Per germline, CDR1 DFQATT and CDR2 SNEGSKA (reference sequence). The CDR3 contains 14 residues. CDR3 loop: CSARGQGPNYGYTF. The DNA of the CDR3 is TGCAGTGCTAGAGGGCAGGGGCCCAACTATGGCTACACCTTC.

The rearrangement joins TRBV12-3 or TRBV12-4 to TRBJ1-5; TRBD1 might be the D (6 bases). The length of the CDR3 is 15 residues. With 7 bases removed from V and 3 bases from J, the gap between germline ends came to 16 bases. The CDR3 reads CASTLGDRNNQPQHF. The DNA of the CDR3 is TGTGCCAGCACCCTGGGAGACAGGAACAATCAGCCCCAGCATTTT.

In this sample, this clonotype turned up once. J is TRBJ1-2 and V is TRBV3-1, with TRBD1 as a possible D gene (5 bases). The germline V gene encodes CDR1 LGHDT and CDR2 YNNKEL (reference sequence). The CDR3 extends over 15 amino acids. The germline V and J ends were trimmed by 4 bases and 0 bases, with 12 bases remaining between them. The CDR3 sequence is CASSPTGEPNYGYTF. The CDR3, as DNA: TGTGCCAGCAGCCCTACAGGAGAGCCTAACTATGGCTACACCTTC.

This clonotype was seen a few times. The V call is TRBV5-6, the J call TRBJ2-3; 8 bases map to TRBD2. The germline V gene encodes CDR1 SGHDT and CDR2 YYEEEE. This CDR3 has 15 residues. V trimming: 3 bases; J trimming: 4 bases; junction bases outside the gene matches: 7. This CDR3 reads CASSSVTSGSDTQYF. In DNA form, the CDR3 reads TGTGCCAGCAGCTCGGTTACTAGCGGCTCAGATACGCAGTATTTT.